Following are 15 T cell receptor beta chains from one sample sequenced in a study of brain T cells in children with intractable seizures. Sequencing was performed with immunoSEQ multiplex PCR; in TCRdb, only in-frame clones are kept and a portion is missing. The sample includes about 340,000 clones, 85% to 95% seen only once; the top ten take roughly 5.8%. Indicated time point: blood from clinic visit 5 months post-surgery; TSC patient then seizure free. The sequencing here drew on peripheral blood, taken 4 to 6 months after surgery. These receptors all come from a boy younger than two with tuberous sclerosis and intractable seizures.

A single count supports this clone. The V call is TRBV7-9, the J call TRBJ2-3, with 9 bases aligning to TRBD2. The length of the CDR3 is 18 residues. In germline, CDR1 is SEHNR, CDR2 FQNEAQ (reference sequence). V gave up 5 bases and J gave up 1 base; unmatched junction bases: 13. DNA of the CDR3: TGTGCCAGCAGCCATCCCCCGACAGTAGCGGGGGGCACAGATACGCAGTATTTT. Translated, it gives CASSHPPTVAGGTDTQYF. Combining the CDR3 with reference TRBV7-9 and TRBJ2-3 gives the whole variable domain DTGVSQNPRHKITKRGQNVTFRCDPISEHNRLYWYRQTLGQGPEFLTYFQNEAQLEKSRLLSDRFSAERPKGSFSTLEIQRTEQGDSAMYLCASSHPPTVAGGTDTQYFGPGTRLTVL.

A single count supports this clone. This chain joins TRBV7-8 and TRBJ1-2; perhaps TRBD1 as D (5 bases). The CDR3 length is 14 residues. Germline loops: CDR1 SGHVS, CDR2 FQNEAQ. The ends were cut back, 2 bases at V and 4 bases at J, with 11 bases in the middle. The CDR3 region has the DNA TGTGCCAGCAGCTTACGGTTGGGGGGCTATGGCTACACCTTC. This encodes CASSLRLGGYGYTF.

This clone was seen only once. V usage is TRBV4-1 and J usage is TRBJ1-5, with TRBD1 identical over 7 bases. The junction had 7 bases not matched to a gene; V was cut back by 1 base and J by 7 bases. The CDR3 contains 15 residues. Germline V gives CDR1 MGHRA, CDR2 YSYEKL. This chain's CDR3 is CASSQAGGSGQPQHF. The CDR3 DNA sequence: TGCGCCAGCAGCCAAGCAGGGGGTTCGGGACAGCCCCAGCATTTT.

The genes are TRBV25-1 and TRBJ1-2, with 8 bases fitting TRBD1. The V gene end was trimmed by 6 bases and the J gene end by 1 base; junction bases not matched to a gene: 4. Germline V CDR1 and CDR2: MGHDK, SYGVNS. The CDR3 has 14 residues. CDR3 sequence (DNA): TGTGCCAGCAGGGGGGACAGGATTAACTATGGCTACACCTTC. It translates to CASRGDRINYGYTF.

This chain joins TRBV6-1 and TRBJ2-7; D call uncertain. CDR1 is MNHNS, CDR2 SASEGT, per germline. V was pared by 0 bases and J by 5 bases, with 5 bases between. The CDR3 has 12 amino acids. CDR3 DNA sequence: TGTGCCAGCAGTGAAGCCAGGAACGAGCAGTACTTC. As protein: CASSEARNEQYF.

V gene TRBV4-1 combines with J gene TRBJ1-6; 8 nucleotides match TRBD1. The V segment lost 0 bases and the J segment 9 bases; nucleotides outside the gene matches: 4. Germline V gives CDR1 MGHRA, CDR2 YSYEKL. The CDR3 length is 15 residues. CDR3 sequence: CASSQDTGGSSPLHF. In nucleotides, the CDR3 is TGCGCCAGCAGCCAAGATACAGGGGGGAGTTCACCCCTCCACTTT.

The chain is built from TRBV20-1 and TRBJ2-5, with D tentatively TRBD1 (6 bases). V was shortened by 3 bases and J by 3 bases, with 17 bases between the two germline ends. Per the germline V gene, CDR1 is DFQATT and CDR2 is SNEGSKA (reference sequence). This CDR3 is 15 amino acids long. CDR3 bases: TGCAGTGCTAGTGACCGGGACAAAAAAAAAGAGACCCAGTACTTC. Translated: CSASDRDKKKETQYF.

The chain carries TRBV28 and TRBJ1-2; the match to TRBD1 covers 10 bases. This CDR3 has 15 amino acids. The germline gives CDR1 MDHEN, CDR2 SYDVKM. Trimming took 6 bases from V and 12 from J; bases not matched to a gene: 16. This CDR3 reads CASSSNLGTGEGHTF. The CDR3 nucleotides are TGTGCCAGCAGCTCCAACCTGGGGACAGGGGAAGGACACACCTTC.

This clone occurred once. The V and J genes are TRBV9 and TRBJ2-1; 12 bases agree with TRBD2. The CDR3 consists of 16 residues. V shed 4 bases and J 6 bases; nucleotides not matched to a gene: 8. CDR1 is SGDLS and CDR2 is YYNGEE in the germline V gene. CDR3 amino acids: CASSTRLAGVVNEQFF. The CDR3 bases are TGTGCCAGCAGCACCCGACTAGCGGGAGTGGTCAATGAGCAGTTCTTC.

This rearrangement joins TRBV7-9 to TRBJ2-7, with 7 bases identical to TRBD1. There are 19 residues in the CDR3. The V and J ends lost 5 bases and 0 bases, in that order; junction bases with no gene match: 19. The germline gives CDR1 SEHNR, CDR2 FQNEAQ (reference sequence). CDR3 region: CASSLITPWDSKSSYEQYF. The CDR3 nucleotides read TGTGCCAGCAGCCTAATTACCCCTTGGGACAGCAAGAGCTCCTACGAGCAGTACTTC.

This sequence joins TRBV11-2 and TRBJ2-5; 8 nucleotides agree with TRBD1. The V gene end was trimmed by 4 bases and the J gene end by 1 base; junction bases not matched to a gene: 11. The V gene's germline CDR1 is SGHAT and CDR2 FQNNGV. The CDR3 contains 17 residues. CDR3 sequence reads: CASSSGQGALAQETQYF. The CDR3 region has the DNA TGTGCCAGCAGCTCCGGACAGGGTGCTTTGGCCCAAGAGACCCAGTACTTC. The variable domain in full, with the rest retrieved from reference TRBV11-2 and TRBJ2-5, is EAGVAQSPRYKIIEKRQSVAFWCNPISGHATLYWYQQILGQGPKLLIQFQNNGVVDDSQLPKDRFSAERLKGVDSTLKIQPAKLEDSAVYLCASSSGQGALAQETQYFGPGTRLLVL.

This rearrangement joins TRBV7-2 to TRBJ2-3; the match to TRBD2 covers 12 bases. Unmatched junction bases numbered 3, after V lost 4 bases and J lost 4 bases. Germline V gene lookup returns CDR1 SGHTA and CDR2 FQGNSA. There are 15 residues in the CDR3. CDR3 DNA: TGTGCCAGCAGCTCGAGACTAGCGGGGGCAGATACGCAGTATTTT. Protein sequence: CASSSRLAGADTQYF.

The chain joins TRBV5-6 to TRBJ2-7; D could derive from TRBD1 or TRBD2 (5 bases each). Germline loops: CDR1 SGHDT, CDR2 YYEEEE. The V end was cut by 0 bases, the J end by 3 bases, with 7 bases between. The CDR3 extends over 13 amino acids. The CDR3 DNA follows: TGTGCCAGCAGCTTGGGGGGGATCTACGAGCAGTACTTC. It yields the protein CASSLGGIYEQYF.

DNA of the CDR3: TGCGCCAGCAGCCCAGGGATCTACACAGATACGCAGTATTTT. It specifies CASSPGIYTDTQYF. The chain has TRBV5-1 and TRBJ2-3, with D possibly TRBD1 on 5 matching bases. This CDR3 contains 14 residues. V shed 4 bases and J shed 2 bases, with 11 bases lying between them. Germline values: CDR1 SGHRS, CDR2 YFSETQ. Full variable domain (outside the CDR3, taken from reference TRBV5-1 and TRBJ2-3): KAGVTQTPRYLIKTRGQQVTLSCSPISGHRSVSWYQQTPGQGLQFLFEYFSETQRNKGNFPGRFSGRQFSNSRSEMNVSTLELGDSALYLCASSPGIYTDTQYFGPGTRLTVL.

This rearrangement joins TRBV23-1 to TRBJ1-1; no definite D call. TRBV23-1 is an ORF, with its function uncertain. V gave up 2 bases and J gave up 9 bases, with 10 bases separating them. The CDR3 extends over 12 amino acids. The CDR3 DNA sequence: TGCGCCAGCAGTCAACGGCCAGAACAAGCTTTCTTT. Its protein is CASSQRPEQAFF.